This T cell receptor beta chain was retrieved from a study of T cells in Graves' hyperthyroidism and ophthalmopathy. Looked up from germline, CDR1 is SGHVS and CDR2 is FQNEAQ. This CDR3 has 10 residues. Trimming took 6 bases from V and 8 from J, leaving 7 bases between them. Amplification of TCR beta CDR3 regions was performed using RNA transcripts as template. Primed by the HTBI set, a first-round RT-PCR was run on the TCR CDR3. TCRdb used MiXCR to reprocess the multiplex PCR reads, holding one entry per CDR3 protein. The data hold 550,000 to 800,000 distinct CDR3 sequences, with around 16% observed a single time. This clonotype was seen a handful of times.

V and J are TRBV7-8 and TRBJ1-1; D gene unclear. The sequenced sample consisted of blood. This clonotype originated in a man aged 50 to 60 with Graves' hyperthyroidism. The CDR3 sequence: CASRGAEAFF. CDR3 nucleotides: TGTGCCAGCAGAGGAGCCGAAGCTTTCTTT. Filled out from reference TRBV7-8 and TRBJ1-1, the complete variable domain reads GAGVSQSPRYKVAKRGQDVALRCDPISGHVSLFWYQQALGQGPEFLTYFQNEAQLDKSGLPSDRFFAERPEGSVSTLKIQRTQQEDSAVYLCASRGAEAFFGQGTRLTVV.